The clone carrying this TCR beta chain showed up just once. Its specificity is unknown. Researchers took RNA transcripts and amplified the TCR beta CDR3 regions from them. TCR CDR3 underwent first-round RT-PCR with the HTBI primer set. TCRdb reanalysed the multiplex PCR reads using MiXCR and keeps one entry per CDR3 protein. The data contain 480,000 or so distinct CDR3 sequences, 46% of them singletons. J gave up 4 bases and V 6 bases, and 11 bases lay outside the gene matches. Germline assignment: CDR1 SGHAT and CDR2 FQNNGV. The CDR3 spans 16 residues. The data are from a study of T cells in Graves' hyperthyroidism and ophthalmopathy. Study-wide points: The authors' 13 V-J model separated ophthalmopathy from stable hyperthyroidism.

V is TRBV11-2 and J is TRBJ1-4; 7 positions match TRBD1. Sample: peripheral blood or thyroid tissue (not recorded which). The TCR comes from an adult woman with Graves' disease, either hyperthyroidism or ophthalmopathy (not recorded which). The CDR3 sequence: CASSLWPGQLNEKLFF. Written as DNA, the CDR3 is TGTGCCAGCAGTTTATGGCCGGGACAGCTTAATGAAAAACTGTTTTTT.